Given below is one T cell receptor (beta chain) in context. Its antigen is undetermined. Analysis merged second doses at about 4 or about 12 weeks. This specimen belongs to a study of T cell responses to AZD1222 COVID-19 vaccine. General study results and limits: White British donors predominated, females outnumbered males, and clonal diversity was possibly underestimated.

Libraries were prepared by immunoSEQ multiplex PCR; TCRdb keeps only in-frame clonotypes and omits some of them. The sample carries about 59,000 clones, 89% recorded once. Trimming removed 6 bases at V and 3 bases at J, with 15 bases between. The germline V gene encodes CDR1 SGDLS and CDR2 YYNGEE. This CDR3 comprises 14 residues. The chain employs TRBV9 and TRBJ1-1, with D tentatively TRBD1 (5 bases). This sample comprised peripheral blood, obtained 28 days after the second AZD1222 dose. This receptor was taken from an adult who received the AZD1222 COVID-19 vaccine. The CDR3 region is CASTKLGPDTEAFF. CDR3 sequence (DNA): TGTGCCAGCACTAAGCTGGGACCCGACACTGAAGCTTTCTTT. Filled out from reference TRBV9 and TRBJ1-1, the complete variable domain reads DSGVTQTPKHLITATGQRVTLRCSPRSGDLSVYWYQQSLDQGLQFLIQYYNGEERAKGNILERFSAQQFPDLHSELNLSSLELGDSALYFCASTKLGPDTEAFFGQGTRLTVV.